The TCR beta chain under discussion was sequenced for a study of T cell repertoires in cytomegalovirus infection (dated by TCRdb to between 2018 and 2021). Context from the whole study: Because public TCR beta signatures pointed to carriage of CMV infection together with the matching HLA type, the HLA type of each donor mattered for the analysis. The paper as a whole reports these results and caveats: In both this cohort and an independent roughly 360-donor cohort, the cumulative frequency of public TCR beta family members distinguished carriers of CMV infection plus the relevant HLA type. The ex vivo response was dominated by HLA-C-restricted CMV-specific TCR beta clonotypes, which also provided the single most frequent clonotype in two of eight donors.

The listed sequencing device is Illumina HiSeq 1500. The public sequencing data were trimmed at Q25 with fastp and processed into clonotypes with MiXCR by TCRdb, which kept only in-frame beta chains. Each entry merges the rows of one CDR3 protein and shows their most common DNA and genes. This sample has hundreds of thousands of distinct CDR3 sequences in its table, and roughly 24% of those were observed once. The ten largest clones capture less than 9.5% of the sample. The germline V gene supplies CDR1 MGHDK and CDR2 SYGVNS. The V end loses 3 bases and the J end loses 5 bases, and a stretch of 28 bases separates them. The CDR3 goes from the cysteine to the phenylalanine over 19 residues. Only the CDR3 portion is preserved as DNA: 57 bases, with reading frame beginning at the first base. Comment on this clonotype: Its antigen has not been determined. The sample holds no much larger clone one base away, and base qualities are not on file.

Source material: CD8+ T cells from PBMCs. This sequence uses TRBV25-1 and TRBJ1-2; the D region possibly corresponds to TRBD1 (6 bases align). The receptor comes from a human donor in good health (CMV status not recorded). Some clones in this sample may be carry-over from other donors' samples. The CDR3 protein is CASSDPLSRDTVFEYGYTF. The DNA reads as follows: TGTGCCAGCAGTGATCCTTTAAGCCGGGACACTGTGTTCGAATATGGCTACACCTTC.